These 4 T cell receptor beta chains originate from one sample sequenced in a study of blood T cell repertoires in COVID-19. Measured with immunoSEQ multiplex PCR; TCRdb has only the in-frame clones, and not every one. The sample shows some 61,000 clones, around 86% of them seen only once. Specimen: peripheral blood. The receptor source for this set is a man aged 30-40 years with acute or convalescent COVID-19.

The chain combines TRBV7-2 with TRBJ2-1, with D unclear. V lost 4 bases, J lost 8 bases, and 12 bases lay in between. Germline CDR1 SGHTA, CDR2 FQGNSA. This CDR3 is built from 13 residues. The CDR3 protein is CASSSQMSYEQFF. CDR3 DNA: TGTGCCAGCAGCTCCCAGATGTCTTATGAGCAGTTCTTC. Looking up the rest from reference TRBV7-2 and TRBJ2-1 gives the full variable domain: GAGVSQSPSNKVTEKGKDVELRCDPISGHTALYWYRQSLGQGLEFLIYFQGNSAPDKSGLPSDRFSAERTGGSVSTLTIQRTQQEDSAVYLCASSSQMSYEQFFGPGTRLTVL.

The genes are TRBV7-3 and TRBJ1-1; D remains ambiguous. The CDR3 totals 14 residues. With 1 base removed from V and 1 base from J, the gap between germline ends came to 7 bases. Germline CDR1 is SGHTA and CDR2 is FQGTGA. CDR3: CASSLSAPNTEAFF. The DNA for the CDR3 is TGTGCCAGCAGCTTAAGCGCGCCGAACACTGAAGCTTTCTTT.

The V call is TRBV28, the J call TRBJ2-7; tentative D call: TRBD2 (6 bases). V was trimmed by 5 bases and J by 2 bases, leaving 13 bases between them. CDR1 is MDHEN and CDR2 is SYDVKM in the germline V gene. CDR3 length: 14 residues. CDR3 region: CASSPDYQTYEQYF. The CDR3 DNA sequence: TGTGCCAGCAGTCCGGACTACCAAACCTACGAGCAGTACTTC.

Comment on this clone: Other DNA sequences in this specimen translate into the identical CDR3. The chain employs TRBV6-5 and TRBJ1-2; D is uncertain. The germline V gene has CDR1 MNHEY and CDR2 SVGAGI. This CDR3 comprises 12 residues. The ends were cut back, 4 bases at V and 5 bases at J, with 8 bases in the middle. The chain's CDR3 is CASSSVSYGYTF. The CDR3 DNA reads TGTGCCAGCAGTTCCGTGTCTTATGGCTACACCTTC.